The entry that follows covers one T cell receptor (beta chain) sequence. This sample was included in a study of T cell changes during pregnancy in multiple sclerosis. J was trimmed by 6 bases and V by 0 bases; bases with no gene match: 4. Germline-derived CDR1 and CDR2 are MNHNS and SASEGT. This CDR3 spans 15 amino acids. Repertoires were generated with immunoSEQ multiplex PCR, while TCRdb's copy carries only in-frame clones and drops some. Found here are fewer than 100,000 clones, approximately 89% of them singletons; the top ten hold approximately 2%. Sequencing was performed on peripheral blood, taken before pregnancy. The chain uses TRBV6-1 and TRBJ1-5, with 8 positions matching TRBD1. This receptor was obtained from a female donor with multiple sclerosis, enrolled in a pregnancy study. The CDR3 spells CASSEASGGGQPQHF. CDR3 nucleotide sequence: TGTGCCAGCAGTGAAGCATCAGGGGGCGGTCAGCCCCAGCATTTT.